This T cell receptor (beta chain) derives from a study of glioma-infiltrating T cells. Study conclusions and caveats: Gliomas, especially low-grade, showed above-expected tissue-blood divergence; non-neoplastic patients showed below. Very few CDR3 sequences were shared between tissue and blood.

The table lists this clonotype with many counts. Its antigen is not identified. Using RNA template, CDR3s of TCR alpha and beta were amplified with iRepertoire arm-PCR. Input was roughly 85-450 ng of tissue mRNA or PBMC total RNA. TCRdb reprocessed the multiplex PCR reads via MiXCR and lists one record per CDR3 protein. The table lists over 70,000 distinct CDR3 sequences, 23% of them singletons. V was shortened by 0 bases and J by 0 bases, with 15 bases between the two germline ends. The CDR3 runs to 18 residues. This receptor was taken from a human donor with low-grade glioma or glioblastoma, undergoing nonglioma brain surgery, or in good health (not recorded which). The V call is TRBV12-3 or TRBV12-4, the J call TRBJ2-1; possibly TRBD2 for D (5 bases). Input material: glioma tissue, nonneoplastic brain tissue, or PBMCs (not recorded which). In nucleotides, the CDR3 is TGTGCCAGCAGTTTAGCGCGTGGAGGTCGAGCCTCCTACAATGAGCAGTTCTTC. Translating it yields CASSLARGGRASYNEQFF.